This TCR beta chain came from a study of T cell responses to AZD1222 COVID-19 vaccine. Here immunoSEQ multiplex PCR was the method, and the copy in TCRdb shows in-frame clones only, minus some. Among tens of thousands of clones listed, 65% to 85% were seen once. This clone was counted a single time. Germline CDR1 is LNHDA and CDR2 is SQIVND (reference sequence). CDR3 size: 14 residues. V was shortened by 3 bases and J by 1 base, with 10 bases between the two germline ends. Sequencing was performed on peripheral blood, taken on day 0 of AZD1222 vaccination. The chain employs TRBV19 and TRBJ2-7, with D uncertain. The TCR originated in an adult in good health. CDR3 amino acids: CASSMAGQSYEQYF. The DNA of the CDR3 is TGTGCCAGTAGTATGGCTGGGCAGTCCTACGAGCAGTACTTC. The full variable domain, its missing parts supplied by reference TRBV19 and TRBJ2-7, is DGGITQSPKYLFRKEGQNVTLSCEQNLNHDAMYWYRQDPGQGLRLIYYSQIVNDFQKGDIAEGYSVSREKKESFPLTVTSAQKNPTAFYLCASSMAGQSYEQYFGPGTRLTVT.